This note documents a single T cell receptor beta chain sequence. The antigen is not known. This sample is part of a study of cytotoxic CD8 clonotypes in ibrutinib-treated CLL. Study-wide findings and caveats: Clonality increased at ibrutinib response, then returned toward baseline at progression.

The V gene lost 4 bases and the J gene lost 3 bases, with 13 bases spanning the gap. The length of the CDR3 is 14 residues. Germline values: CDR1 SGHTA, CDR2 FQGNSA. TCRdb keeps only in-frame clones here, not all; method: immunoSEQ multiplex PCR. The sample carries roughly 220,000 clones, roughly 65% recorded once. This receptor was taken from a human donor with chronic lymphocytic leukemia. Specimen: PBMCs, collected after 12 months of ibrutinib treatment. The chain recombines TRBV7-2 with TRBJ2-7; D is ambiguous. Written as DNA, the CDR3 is TGTGCCAGCAGCTCCCCCGGAGACGGCTACGAGCAGTACTTC. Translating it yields CASSSPGDGYEQYF.